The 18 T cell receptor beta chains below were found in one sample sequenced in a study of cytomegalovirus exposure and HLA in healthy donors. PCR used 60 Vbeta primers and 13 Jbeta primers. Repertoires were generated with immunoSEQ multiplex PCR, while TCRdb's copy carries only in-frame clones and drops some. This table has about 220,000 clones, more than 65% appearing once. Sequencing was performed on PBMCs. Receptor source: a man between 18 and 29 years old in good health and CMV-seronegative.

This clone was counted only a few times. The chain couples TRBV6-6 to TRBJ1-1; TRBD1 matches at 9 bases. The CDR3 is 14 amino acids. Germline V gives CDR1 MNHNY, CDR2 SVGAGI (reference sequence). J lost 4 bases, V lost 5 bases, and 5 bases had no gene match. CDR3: CASSPGTGPTEAFF. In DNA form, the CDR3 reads TGTGCCAGCAGTCCAGGGACAGGGCCCACTGAAGCTTTCTTT.

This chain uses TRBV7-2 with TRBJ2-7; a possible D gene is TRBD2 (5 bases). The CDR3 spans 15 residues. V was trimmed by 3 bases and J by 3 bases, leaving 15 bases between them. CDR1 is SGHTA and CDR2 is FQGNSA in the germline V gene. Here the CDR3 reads CASSFTIASSYEQYF. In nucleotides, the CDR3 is TGTGCCAGCAGCTTCACTATAGCGAGTAGCTACGAGCAGTACTTC.

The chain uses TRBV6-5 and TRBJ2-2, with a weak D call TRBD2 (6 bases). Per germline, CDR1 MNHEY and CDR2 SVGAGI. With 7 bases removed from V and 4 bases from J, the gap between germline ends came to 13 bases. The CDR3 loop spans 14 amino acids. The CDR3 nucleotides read TGTGCCAGCACCACGGGACTTGGCACCGGGGAGCTGTTTTTT. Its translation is CASTTGLGTGELFF.

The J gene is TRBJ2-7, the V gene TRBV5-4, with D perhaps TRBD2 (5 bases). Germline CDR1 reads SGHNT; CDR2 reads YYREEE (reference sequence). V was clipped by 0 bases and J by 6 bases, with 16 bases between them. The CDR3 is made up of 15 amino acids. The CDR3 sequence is CASSLDLGVGSEQYF. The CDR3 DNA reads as TGTGCCAGCAGCTTGGATTTGGGAGTAGGTAGCGAGCAGTACTTC.

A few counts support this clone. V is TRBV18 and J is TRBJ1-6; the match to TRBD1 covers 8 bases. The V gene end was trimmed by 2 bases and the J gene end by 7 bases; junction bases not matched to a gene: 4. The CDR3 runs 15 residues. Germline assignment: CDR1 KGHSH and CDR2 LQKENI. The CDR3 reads CASSPTAGGNSPLHF. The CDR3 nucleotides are TGTGCCAGCTCACCAACAGCAGGGGGCAATTCACCCCTCCACTTT. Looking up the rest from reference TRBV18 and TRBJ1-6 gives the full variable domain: NAGVMQNPRHLVRRRGQEARLRCSPMKGHSHVYWYRQLPEEGLKFMVYLQKENIIDESGMPKERFSAEFPKEGPSILRIQQVVRGDSAAYFCASSPTAGGNSPLHFGNGTRLTVT.

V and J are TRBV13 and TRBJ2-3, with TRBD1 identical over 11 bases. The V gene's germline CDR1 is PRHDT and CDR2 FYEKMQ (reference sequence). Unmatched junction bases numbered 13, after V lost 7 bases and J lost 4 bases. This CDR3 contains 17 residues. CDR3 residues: CASTPGIWGQGADTQYF. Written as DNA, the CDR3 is TGTGCCAGCACCCCCGGTATTTGGGGACAGGGGGCAGATACGCAGTATTTT.

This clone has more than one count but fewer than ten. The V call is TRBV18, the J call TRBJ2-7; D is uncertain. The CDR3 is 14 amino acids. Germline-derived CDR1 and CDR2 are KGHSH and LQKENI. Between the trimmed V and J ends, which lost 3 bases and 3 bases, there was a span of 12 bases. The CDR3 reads CASSPQSDNYEQYF. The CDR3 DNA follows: TGTGCCAGCTCACCTCAATCTGACAACTACGAGCAGTACTTC.

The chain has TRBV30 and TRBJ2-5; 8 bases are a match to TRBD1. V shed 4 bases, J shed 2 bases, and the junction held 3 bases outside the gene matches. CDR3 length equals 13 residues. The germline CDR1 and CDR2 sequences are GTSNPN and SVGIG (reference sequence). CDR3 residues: CAWTGQAQETQYF. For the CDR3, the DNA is TGTGCCTGGACGGGACAGGCTCAAGAGACCCAGTACTTC.

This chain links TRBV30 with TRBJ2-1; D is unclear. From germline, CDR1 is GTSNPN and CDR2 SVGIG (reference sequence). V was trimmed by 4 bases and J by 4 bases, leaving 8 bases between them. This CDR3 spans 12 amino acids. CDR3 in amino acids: CAWNAVYNEQFF. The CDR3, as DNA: TGTGCCTGGAATGCAGTATACAATGAGCAGTTCTTC.

CDR3 bases: TGTGCCAGCAGCTCAGGGACTAGCGGTCCCTACGAGCAGTACTTC. Translated: CASSSGTSGPYEQYF. The chain combines TRBV5-4 with TRBJ2-7; 11 positions match TRBD2. The germline gives CDR1 SGHNT, CDR2 YYREEE (reference sequence). The CDR3 has 15 residues. V dropped 3 bases and J dropped 2; count of bases not matched to a gene: 4.

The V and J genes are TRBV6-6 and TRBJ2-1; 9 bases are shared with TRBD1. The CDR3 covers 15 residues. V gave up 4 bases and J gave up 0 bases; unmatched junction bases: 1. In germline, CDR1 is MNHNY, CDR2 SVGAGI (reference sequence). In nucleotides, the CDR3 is TGTGCCAGCAGTTCACAGGGGGCCTCCTACAATGAGCAGTTCTTC. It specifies CASSSQGASYNEQFF.

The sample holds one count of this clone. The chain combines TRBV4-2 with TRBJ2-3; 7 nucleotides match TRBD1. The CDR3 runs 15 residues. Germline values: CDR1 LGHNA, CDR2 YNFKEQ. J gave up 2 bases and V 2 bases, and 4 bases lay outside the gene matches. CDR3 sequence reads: CASSQIGQDTDTQYF. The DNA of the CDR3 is TGTGCCAGCAGCCAAATAGGACAGGACACAGATACGCAGTATTTT.

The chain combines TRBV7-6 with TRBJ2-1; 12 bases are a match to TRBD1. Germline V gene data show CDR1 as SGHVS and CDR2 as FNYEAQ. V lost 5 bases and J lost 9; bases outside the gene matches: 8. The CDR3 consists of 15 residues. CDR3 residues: CASSLSGTGGSEQFF. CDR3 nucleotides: TGTGCCAGCAGCCTTAGTGGGACAGGGGGCTCTGAGCAGTTCTTC.

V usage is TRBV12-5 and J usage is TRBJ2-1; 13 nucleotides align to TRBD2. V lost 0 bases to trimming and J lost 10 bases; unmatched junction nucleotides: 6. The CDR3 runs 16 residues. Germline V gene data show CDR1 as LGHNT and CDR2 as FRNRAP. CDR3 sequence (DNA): TGTGCTAGTGGTTTGGTACTTGGACTAGCGGGAGACGAGCAGTTCTTC. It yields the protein CASGLVLGLAGDEQFF.

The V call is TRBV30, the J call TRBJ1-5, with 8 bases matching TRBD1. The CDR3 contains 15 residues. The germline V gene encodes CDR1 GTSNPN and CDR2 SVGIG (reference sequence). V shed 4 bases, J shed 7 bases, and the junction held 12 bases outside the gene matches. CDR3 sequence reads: CAWTNRDRFVQPQHF. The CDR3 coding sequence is TGTGCCTGGACCAACCGGGACAGGTTCGTCCAGCCCCAGCATTTT.

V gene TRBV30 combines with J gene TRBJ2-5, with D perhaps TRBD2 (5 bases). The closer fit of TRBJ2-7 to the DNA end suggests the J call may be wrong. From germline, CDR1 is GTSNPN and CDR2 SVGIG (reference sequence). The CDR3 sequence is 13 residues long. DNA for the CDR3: TGTGCCTGGAGTGTTGGGAGCTCCTACGAGCAGTACTTC. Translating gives CAWSVGSSYEQYF.

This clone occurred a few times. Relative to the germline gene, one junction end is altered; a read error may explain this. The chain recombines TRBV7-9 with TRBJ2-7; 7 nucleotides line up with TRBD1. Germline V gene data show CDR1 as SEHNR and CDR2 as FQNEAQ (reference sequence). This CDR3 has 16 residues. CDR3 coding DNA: TGTTCCAGCAGCTTACGTGCACAGGGGATAATTACCGAGCAGTACTTC. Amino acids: CSSSLRAQGIITEQYF.

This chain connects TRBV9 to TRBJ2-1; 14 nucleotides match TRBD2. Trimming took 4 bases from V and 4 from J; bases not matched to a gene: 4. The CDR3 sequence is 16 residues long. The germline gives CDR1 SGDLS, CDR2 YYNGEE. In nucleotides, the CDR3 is TGTGCCAGCAGCCCGGGGACTAGCGGGAGTTACAATGAGCAGTTCTTC. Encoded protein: CASSPGTSGSYNEQFF.